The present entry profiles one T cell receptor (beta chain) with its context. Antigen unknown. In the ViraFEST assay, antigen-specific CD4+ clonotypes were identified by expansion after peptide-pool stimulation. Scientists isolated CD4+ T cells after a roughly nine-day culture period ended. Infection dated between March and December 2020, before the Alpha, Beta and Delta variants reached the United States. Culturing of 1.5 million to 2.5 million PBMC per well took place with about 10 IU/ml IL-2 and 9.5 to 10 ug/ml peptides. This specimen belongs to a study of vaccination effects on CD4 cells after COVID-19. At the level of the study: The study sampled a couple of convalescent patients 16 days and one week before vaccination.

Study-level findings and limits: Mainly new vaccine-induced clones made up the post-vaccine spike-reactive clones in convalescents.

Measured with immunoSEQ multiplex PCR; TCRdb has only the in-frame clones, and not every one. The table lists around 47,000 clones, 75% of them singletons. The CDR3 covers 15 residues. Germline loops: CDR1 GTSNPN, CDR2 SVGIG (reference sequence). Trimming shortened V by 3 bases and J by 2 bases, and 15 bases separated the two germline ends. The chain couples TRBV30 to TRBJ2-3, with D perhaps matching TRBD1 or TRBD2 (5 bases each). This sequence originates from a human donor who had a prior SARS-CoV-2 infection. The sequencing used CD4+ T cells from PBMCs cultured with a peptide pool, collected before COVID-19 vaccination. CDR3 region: CAWRPLGTDTDTQYF. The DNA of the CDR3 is TGTGCCTGGAGACCCCTGGGGACGGACACAGATACGCAGTATTTT.